The 14 T cell receptor beta chains below were found in one sample sequenced in a study of human T cells and chemical hapten exposure. TCRdb passed the RACE reads through MiXCR, listing each CDR3 protein once. This table has more than 65,000 distinct CDR3 sequences, approximately 35% appearing once. Regarding time point: patch test 1, 2 weeks after DPC sensitization. This sample's treatment: therapeutic diphenylcyclopropenone sensitization with weekly scalp DPC. Sequences were derived from whole blood, sampled in connection with sensitization to the hapten diphenylcyclopropenone (DPC). These receptors came from a man between 35 and 55 years old with alopecia areata. Some clones in this sample may be carry-over from other donors' samples.

This clonotype came up many times. This chain connects TRBV5-1 to TRBJ1-1, with TRBD1 matching 7 bases. J was trimmed by 1 base and V by 4 bases; bases with no gene match: 1. The CDR3 is 13 amino acids. Germline loops: CDR1 SGHRS, CDR2 YFSETQ. The CDR3 bases are TGCGCCAGCAGCCGGACAGGGAACACTGAAGCTTTCTTT. This gives the protein CASSRTGNTEAFF.

The rearrangement links TRBV12-3 or TRBV12-4 to TRBJ2-3, with 10 bases that match TRBD2. CDR3 size: 17 residues. The junction had 11 bases not matched to a gene; V was cut back by 3 bases and J by 5 bases. The CDR3 coding sequence is TGTGCCAGCAGTTTTCCGATGGGTTCTAGCGGGGGAGATACGCAGTATTTT. It is translated as CASSFPMGSSGGDTQYF.

This chain uses TRBV28 with TRBJ2-7; TRBD2 matches 9 bases. J lost 5 bases, V lost 3 bases, and 5 bases had no gene match. Germline V gives CDR1 MDHEN, CDR2 SYDVKM. CDR3 length: 14 amino acids. The CDR3 coding sequence is TGTGCCAGCAGTTTGAGGCGGGAGGGGCACGAGCAGTACTTC. Amino acid sequence: CASSLRREGHEQYF.

This clonotype was counted only a few times. V usage is TRBV25-1 and J usage is TRBJ2-3; TRBD1 aligns across 10 bases. The CDR3 has 16 amino acids. Losses at the gene ends were 3 bases for V and 4 bases for J; bases not matched to a gene: 7. CDR1 is MGHDK and CDR2 is SYGVNS in the germline V gene. DNA for the CDR3: TGTGCCAGCAGTGACCGACAGGGGGCGATGGCAGATACGCAGTATTTT. Protein product: CASSDRQGAMADTQYF.

In its sample, this clonotype was seen a few times. The chain couples TRBV14 to TRBJ1-5, with 8 nucleotides matching TRBD1. Per germline, CDR1 SGHDN and CDR2 FVKESK. The junction had 5 bases not matched to a gene; V was cut back by 4 bases and J by 3 bases. This CDR3 comprises 15 residues. The CDR3 sequence: CASSPRTGYNQPQHF. The DNA for the CDR3 is TGTGCCAGCAGCCCCCGGACAGGGTACAATCAGCCCCAGCATTTT.

The chain combines TRBV7-8 with TRBJ2-3; D gene ambiguous. The V and J ends lost 6 bases and 0 bases respectively, with 13 bases between them. CDR1 is SGHVS and CDR2 is FQNEAQ in the germline V gene. The CDR3 loop spans 15 amino acids. For the CDR3, the DNA is TGTGCCAGCAGTCCGTGGACGGAGAGCACAGATACGCAGTATTTT. Its protein product is CASSPWTESTDTQYF. The variable domain in full, with the rest retrieved from reference TRBV7-8 and TRBJ2-3, is GAGVSQSPRYKVAKRGQDVALRCDPISGHVSLFWYQQALGQGPEFLTYFQNEAQLDKSGLPSDRFFAERPEGSVSTLKIQRTQQEDSAVYLCASSPWTESTDTQYFGPGTRLTVL.

In its sample, this clonotype was seen a few times. This sequence joins TRBV10-1 and TRBJ2-7; a weak D match, TRBD1 (6 bases). This CDR3 has 14 amino acids. The V gene lost 3 bases and the J gene lost 6 bases, with 15 bases spanning the gap. Germline V lookup: CDR1 WNHNN, CDR2 SYGVQD (reference sequence). The CDR3 is CASSENRASGEQYF. The CDR3 DNA is TGCGCCAGCAGTGAAAACAGGGCATCTGGCGAGCAGTACTTC.

This clonotype was seen a handful of times. The rearrangement uses TRBV14 and TRBJ1-4; D not certain. Trimming pared 2 bases from V and 7 bases from J, leaving 8 bases between. Germline V gene sequence: CDR1 SGHDN, CDR2 FVKESK. The length of the CDR3 is 13 residues. CDR3 sequence (DNA): TGTGCCAGCAGCCAAATATACGGTGAAAAACTGTTTTTT. It is translated as CASSQIYGEKLFF.

The table lists this clonotype with a few counts. The CDR3 here is CASSPGTRWQFF. The CDR3 DNA reads as TGTGCCAGCAGTCCCGGGACTCGGTGGCAGTTCTTC. The chain combines TRBV6-5 with TRBJ2-1, with a weak D call TRBD2 (6 bases). The CDR3 is made up of 12 amino acids. Germline CDR1 and CDR2: MNHEY and SVGAGI. Trimming took off 5 bases at V and 12 bases at J, with 14 bases between the two ends.

V gene TRBV15 combines with J gene TRBJ2-7, with TRBD1 as a possible D gene (6 bases). From germline, CDR1 is LNHNV and CDR2 YYDKDF (reference sequence). V lost 1 base and J 5 bases, leaving 15 bases between the germline ends. CDR3 length equals 15 residues. CDR3 residues: CATSRVLGAKDEQYF. In nucleotides, the CDR3 is TGTGCCACCAGCAGAGTGTTGGGGGCGAAGGACGAGCAGTACTTC.

The chain joins TRBV7-6 to TRBJ1-4; weak D call: TRBD1 (5 bases). Germline V gene sequence: CDR1 SGHVS, CDR2 FNYEAQ. This CDR3 is 15 amino acids long. The V and J ends lost 0 bases and 8 bases respectively, with 13 bases between them. CDR3 sequence reads: CASSLAGAGGEKLFF. Here the CDR3 DNA reads TGTGCCAGCAGCTTAGCTGGGGCAGGCGGGGAAAAACTGTTTTTT.

The chain carries TRBV6-5 and TRBJ1-1; 9 bases are shared with TRBD1. This CDR3 region has 13 residues. The germline CDR1 and CDR2 sequences are MNHEY and SVGAGI. The J segment lost 9 bases and the V segment lost 3 bases, leaving 5 bases of the junction unmatched. The CDR3 bases are TGTGCCAGCAGTTATGTAGGGACAGGGAAAGCTTTCTTT. Translated: CASSYVGTGKAFF.

The V gene is TRBV19, the J gene TRBJ2-1; TRBD2 aligns across 9 bases. V shed 6 bases, J shed 8 bases, and the junction held 8 bases outside the gene matches. Germline CDR1 is LNHDA and CDR2 is SQIVND (reference sequence). This CDR3 comprises 14 residues. CDR3 amino acids: CASRVSGSPDEQFF. In DNA form, the CDR3 reads TGTGCCAGTAGGGTTAGCGGGAGCCCAGATGAGCAGTTCTTC.

This chain uses TRBV24-1 with TRBJ1-5; D is undetermined. The germline CDR1 and CDR2 sequences are KGHDR and SFDVKD. This CDR3 spans 13 amino acids. V lost 1 base to trimming and J lost 3 bases, with 3 bases between them. The CDR3 here is CATSDFSNQPQHF. CDR3 sequence (DNA): TGTGCCACCAGTGATTTTTCCAATCAGCCCCAGCATTTT.